These T cell receptor beta chains were read from a single sample in a study of T-cell memory formation after mild COVID-19. TCRdb used MiXCR to reprocess the 5' RACE reads, holding one entry per CDR3 protein. The repertoire holds approximately 240,000 distinct CDR3 sequences, with over 15% as singletons. The specimen was PBMCs or a T cell subset sorted from them (not recorded which). The receptors here all came from a man aged 18-30 years who had mild COVID-19 (a few samples of this study predate the infection). Cell type and time point are not known. The CDR3 runs from the conserved cysteine through the conserved F or W. D genes are given only for firm matches. Clone size is not always given. Where it is, it says once, few, many or a class for expanded clones.

d_call j_call clone_size v_call cdr3_nt cdr3_aa
. TRBJ1-1 few TRBV5-1 TGCGCCAGCAGCTTAGTTTCCGGGCAGTGGGGCACTGAAGCTTTCTTT CASSLVSGQWGTEAFF
. TRBJ2-7 . TRBV2 TGTGCCAGCAGCCCCTGGGGGGGCACCTACGAGCAGTACTTC CASSPWGGTYEQYF
. TRBJ2-3 . TRBV5-8 TGTGCCAGCAGCTTGAGTGTCAGGATCCCAGATACGCAGTATTTT CASSLSVRIPDTQYF
TRBD1 TRBJ1-1 . TRBV3-1 TGTGCCAGCAGCCCGACCGGCGGGCAGGGGGTCACTGAAGCTTTCTTT CASSPTGGQGVTEAFF
TRBD2 TRBJ2-5 . TRBV7-8 TGTGCCAGCAGCTTAAAGGGACTAGCTGGGCTAGCCGCGGAGACCCAGTACTTC CASSLKGLAGLAAETQYF
TRBD1 TRBJ1-2 few TRBV5-1 TGCGCCAGCAGCGCCCAGGGGGCCTATGGCTACACCTTC CASSAQGAYGYTF
TRBD1 TRBJ2-5 few TRBV15 TGTGCCACCAGTCGGAAAATCCTAGGGACAGGGGGAAAAGGGGAGACCCAGTACTTC CATSRKILGTGGKGETQYF
TRBD2 TRBJ2-1 few TRBV12-3/TRBV12-4 TGTGCCAGCAGGACCGGGACTAGCTGGGTGGAGCAGTTCTTC CASRTGTSWVEQFF
. TRBJ1-1 . TRBV7-9 TGTGCCAGCAGCTTGGCGGGACTTTTCCAAGCTTTCTTT CASSLAGLFQAFF
. TRBJ2-1 few TRBV7-8 TGTGCCAGCAGCTTATCAGGGGAGACGTTTAGGGCGCAGTTCTTC CASSLSGETFRAQFF
TRBD1 TRBJ1-6 . TRBV5-1 TGCGCCAGCAGCCATTCCCGGGACAGAAATTCACCCCTCCACTTT CASSHSRDRNSPLHF
TRBD1 TRBJ2-3 . TRBV2 TGTGCCTACCGCCAGGGACAGCTCACAGATACGCAGTATTTT CAYRQGQLTDTQYF
TRBD1 TRBJ1-2 . TRBV11-2 TGTGCCAGCAGCTTAGATTGGGCAGGGGGCACGAGAAAGGGCTACACCTTC CASSLDWAGGTRKGYTF
TRBD2 TRBJ2-3 . TRBV7-6 TGTGCCAGCAGCTTAGTAGCGGGGGGAGATACGCAGTATTTT CASSLVAGGDTQYF
. TRBJ2-5 . TRBV6-5 TGTGCCAGCAGTTCAATTACAGGGTACCAAGAGACCCAGTACTTC CASSSITGYQETQYF
. TRBJ2-5 . TRBV5-1 TGCGCCAGCAGCTCCCCGGGCTCTGCAGGGAAGGAGACCCAGTACTTC CASSSPGSAGKETQYF
. TRBJ1-1 few TRBV4-3 TGCGCCAGCAGCCAAGATGGAGCAGGCCGGGGGACTGAAGCTTTCTTT CASSQDGAGRGTEAFF
. TRBJ2-3 . TRBV7-2 TGTGCCAGCAGCACAAGACCCGGCGGAGATACGCAGTATTTT CASSTRPGGDTQYF